This T cell receptor (beta chain) is from a study of beta chain features in type 1 diabetes. What was sequenced were expressed TCRB transcripts, since all of the isolated RNA had been reverse transcribed. The repertoire was sequenced with immunoSEQ multiplex PCR; TCRdb's copy has only in-frame clones and lacks some. The sample consists of hundreds of thousands of clones, 15% to 17% of them appearing once. The CDR3 spans 15 residues. Germline trimming cut 1 base from V and 3 bases from J; bases unmatched to any gene: 4. In germline, CDR1 is SGHRS, CDR2 YFSETQ. This clone was recorded a few times. The rearrangement uses TRBV5-1 and TRBJ2-1, with 7 bases identical to TRBD1. The sample was naive CD4+ T cells from blood. This clonotype was sampled from a young man in good health. CDR3 amino acids: CASSLTGAVYNEQFF. CDR3 DNA: TGCGCCAGCAGCTTGACAGGGGCCGTCTACAATGAGCAGTTCTTC. The full variable domain, rest sourced from reference TRBV5-1 and TRBJ2-1, is KAGVTQTPRYLIKTRGQQVTLSCSPISGHRSVSWYQQTPGQGLQFLFEYFSETQRNKGNFPGRFSGRQFSNSRSEMNVSTLELGDSALYLCASSLTGAVYNEQFFGPGTRLTVL.